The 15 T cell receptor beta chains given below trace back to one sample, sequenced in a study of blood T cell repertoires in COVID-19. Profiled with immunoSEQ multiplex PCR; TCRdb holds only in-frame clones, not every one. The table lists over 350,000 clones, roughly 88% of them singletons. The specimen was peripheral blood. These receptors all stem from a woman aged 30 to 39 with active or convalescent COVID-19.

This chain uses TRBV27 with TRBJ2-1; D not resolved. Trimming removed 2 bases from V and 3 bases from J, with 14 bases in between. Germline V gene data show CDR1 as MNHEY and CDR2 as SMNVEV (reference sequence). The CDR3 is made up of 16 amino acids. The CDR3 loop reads CASSLGSAGDYNEQFF. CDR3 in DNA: TGTGCCAGCAGTTTAGGCTCCGCAGGCGACTACAATGAGCAGTTCTTC.

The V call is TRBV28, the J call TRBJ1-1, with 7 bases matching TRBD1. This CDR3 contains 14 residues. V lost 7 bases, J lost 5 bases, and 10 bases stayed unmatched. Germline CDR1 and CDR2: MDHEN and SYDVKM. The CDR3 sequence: CASTFRSGGTEAFF. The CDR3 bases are TGTGCCAGCACTTTCCGCTCAGGGGGTACTGAAGCTTTCTTT.

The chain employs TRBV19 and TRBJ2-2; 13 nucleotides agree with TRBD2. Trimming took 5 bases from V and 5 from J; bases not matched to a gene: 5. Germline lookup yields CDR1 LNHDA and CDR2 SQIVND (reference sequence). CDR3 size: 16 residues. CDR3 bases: TGTGCCAGTAGTCCACTAGCGGGGGGGGCGACCGGGGAGCTGTTTTTT. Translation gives CASSPLAGGATGELFF.

CDR3 protein: CASSDGQGLPYGYTF. The CDR3, as DNA: TGTGCCAGCAGTGACGGACAGGGGCTTCCCTATGGCTACACCTTC. The rearrangement uses TRBV27 and TRBJ1-2; 9 bases map to TRBD1. The CDR3 is 15 residues long. V was pared by 5 bases and J by 4 bases, with 8 bases of the junction left unmatched. Germline lookup yields CDR1 MNHEY and CDR2 SMNVEV (reference sequence).

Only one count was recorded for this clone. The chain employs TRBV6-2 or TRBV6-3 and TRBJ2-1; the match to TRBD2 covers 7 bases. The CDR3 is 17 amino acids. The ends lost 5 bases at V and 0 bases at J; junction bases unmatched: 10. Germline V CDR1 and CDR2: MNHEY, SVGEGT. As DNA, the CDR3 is TGTGCCAGCAGTAGACGGGGACTAACGAGCTCCTACAATGAGCAGTTCTTC. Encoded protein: CASSRRGLTSSYNEQFF.

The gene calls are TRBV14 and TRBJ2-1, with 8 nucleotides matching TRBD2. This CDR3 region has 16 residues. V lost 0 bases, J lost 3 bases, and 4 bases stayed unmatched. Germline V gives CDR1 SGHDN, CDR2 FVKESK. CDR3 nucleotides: TGTGCCAGCAGCCAAGAAAGCGGGGGATTCTACAATGAGCAGTTCTTC. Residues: CASSQESGGFYNEQFF.

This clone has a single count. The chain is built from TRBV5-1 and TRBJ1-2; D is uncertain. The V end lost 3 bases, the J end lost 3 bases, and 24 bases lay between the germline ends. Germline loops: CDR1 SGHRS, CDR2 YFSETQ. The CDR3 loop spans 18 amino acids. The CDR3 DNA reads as TGCGCCAGCAGCTCCACCCCTCCTCCTCCGGGATTGGACTATGGCTACACCTTC. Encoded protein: CASSSTPPPPGLDYGYTF.

Here the CDR3 reads CASRRTGVNTGELFF. Here the CDR3 DNA reads TGTGCCAGCAGGCGGACAGGGGTGAACACCGGGGAGCTGTTTTTT. The rearrangement uses TRBV6-4 and TRBJ2-2; 9 bases are shared with TRBD1. CDR1 is MRHNA and CDR2 is SNTAGT in the germline V gene. V lost 6 bases to trimming and J lost 1 base; unmatched junction nucleotides: 3. The CDR3 runs 15 residues.

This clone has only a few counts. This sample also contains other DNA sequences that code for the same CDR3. The CDR3 bases are TGTGCCAGCAGTGAATCGAGCAGGGGCTACGAGCAGTACTTC. Translation gives CASSESSRGYEQYF. V is TRBV6-1 and J is TRBJ2-7, with D perhaps matching TRBD1 (6 bases). CDR1 and CDR2 (germline): MNHNS, SASEGT. V gave up 2 bases and J gave up 3 bases, with 11 bases separating them. This CDR3 has 14 amino acids.

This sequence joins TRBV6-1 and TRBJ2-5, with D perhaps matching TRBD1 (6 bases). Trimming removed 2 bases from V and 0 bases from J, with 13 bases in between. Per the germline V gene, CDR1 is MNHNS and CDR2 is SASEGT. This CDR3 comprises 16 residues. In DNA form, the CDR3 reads TGTGCCAGCAGTGAATCCTGGCAGGGGAACCAAGAGACCCAGTACTTC. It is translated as CASSESWQGNQETQYF.

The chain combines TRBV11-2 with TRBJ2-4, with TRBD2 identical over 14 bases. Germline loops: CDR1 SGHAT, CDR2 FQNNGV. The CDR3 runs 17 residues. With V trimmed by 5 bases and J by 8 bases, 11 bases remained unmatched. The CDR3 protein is CASSPTGTSGSSDIQYF. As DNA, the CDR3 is TGTGCCAGCAGCCCGACCGGGACTAGCGGGAGTAGTGACATTCAGTACTTC.

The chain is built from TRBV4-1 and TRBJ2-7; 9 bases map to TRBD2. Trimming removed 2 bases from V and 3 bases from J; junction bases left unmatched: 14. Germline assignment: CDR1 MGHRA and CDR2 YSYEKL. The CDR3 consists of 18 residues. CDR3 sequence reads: CASSQRGGSSGRFYEQYF. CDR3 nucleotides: TGCGCCAGCAGCCAACGGGGAGGGTCGAGCGGGAGGTTCTACGAGCAGTACTTC.

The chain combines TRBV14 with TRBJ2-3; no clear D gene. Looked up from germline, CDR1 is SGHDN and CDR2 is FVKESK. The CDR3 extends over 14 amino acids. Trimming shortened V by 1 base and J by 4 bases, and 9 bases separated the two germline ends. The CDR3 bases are TGTGCCAGCAGCCAAGGTTCTCAGGCAGATACGCAGTATTTT. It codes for CASSQGSQADTQYF.

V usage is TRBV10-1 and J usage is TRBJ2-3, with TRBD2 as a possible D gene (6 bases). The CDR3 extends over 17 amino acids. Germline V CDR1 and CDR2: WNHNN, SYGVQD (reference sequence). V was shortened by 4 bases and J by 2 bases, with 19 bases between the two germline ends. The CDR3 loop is CASSVGLIGGATDTQYF. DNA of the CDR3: TGCGCCAGCAGTGTGGGACTTATCGGGGGTGCCACAGATACGCAGTATTTT.

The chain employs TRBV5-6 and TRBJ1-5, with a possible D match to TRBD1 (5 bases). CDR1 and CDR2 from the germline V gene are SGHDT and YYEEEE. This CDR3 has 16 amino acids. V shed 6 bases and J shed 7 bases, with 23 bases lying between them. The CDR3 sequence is CASKPWGGGSKQPQHF. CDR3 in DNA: TGTGCCAGCAAACCCTGGGGTGGGGGGTCTAAACAGCCCCAGCATTTT.